One and the same sample provided the 27 T cell receptor beta chains below, sequenced in a study of chemoradiotherapy in HPV16-positive cancers. The method was immunoSEQ multiplex PCR; TCRdb's version includes in-frame clones alone and lacks a portion of them. The repertoire consists of under 20,000 clones, with over 65% occurring once and the leading ten covering about 4%. The sample was blood, taken from a patient who underwent chemoradiotherapy. The receptor source for this set is a human donor with HPV-associated anogenital cancer.

This clone was seen a handful of times. This chain joins TRBV19 and TRBJ1-3, with D maybe TRBD1 (5 bases). The V gene's germline CDR1 is LNHDA and CDR2 SQIVND (reference sequence). V lost 5 bases and J 4 bases, leaving 12 bases between the germline ends. The CDR3 loop spans 14 amino acids. In DNA form, the CDR3 reads TGTGCCAGTAGTTGGCAGGGTAGAGGAAACACCATATATTTT. Its protein product is CASSWQGRGNTIYF.

This clone was detected only once. The CDR3 nucleotides read TGTGCCAGCAGCTTGAAACAGGGGGCTGGTACTGAAGCTTTCTTT. Amino acid sequence: CASSLKQGAGTEAFF. The V call is TRBV5-4, the J call TRBJ1-1; 9 nucleotides line up with TRBD1. The germline V gene has CDR1 SGHNT and CDR2 YYREEE (reference sequence). This CDR3 region has 15 residues. V lost 1 base, J lost 5 bases, and 6 bases stayed unmatched.

V is TRBV19 and J is TRBJ2-3, with D perhaps assigned TRBD1 or TRBD2 (5 bases each). This CDR3 has 15 amino acids. The V gene's germline CDR1 is LNHDA and CDR2 SQIVND (reference sequence). Trimming took off 6 bases at V and 8 bases at J, with 21 bases between the two ends. This chain's CDR3 is CASSPTWGPTTTQYF. The CDR3 region has the DNA TGTGCCAGTAGCCCAACTTGGGGACCGACAACTACGCAGTATTTT. The variable domain in full, completed from reference TRBV19 and TRBJ2-3, reads DGGITQSPKYLFRKEGQNVTLSCEQNLNHDAMYWYRQDPGQGLRLIYYSQIVNDFQKGDIAEGYSVSREKKESFPLTVTSAQKNPTAFYLCASSPTWGPTTTQYFGPGTRLTVL.

This sequence joins TRBV6-5 and TRBJ1-2, with D unresolved. The ends were cut back, 6 bases at V and 4 bases at J, with 18 bases in the middle. This CDR3 has 15 amino acids. Germline V CDR1 and CDR2: MNHEY, SVGAGI. The CDR3 loop is CASSTGLLLSYGYTF. CDR3 DNA sequence: TGTGCCAGCAGCACCGGACTTCTGCTTTCCTATGGCTACACCTTC.

The CDR3 protein is CASSLRASYQETQYF. In DNA form, the CDR3 reads TGTGCCAGCAGCTTGCGGGCTTCGTACCAAGAGACCCAGTACTTC. The V gene is TRBV5-6, the J gene TRBJ2-5, with D uncertain. Trimming cost V 1 base and J 0 bases, with 10 bases left between them. The germline V gene has CDR1 SGHDT and CDR2 YYEEEE. There are 15 residues in the CDR3. Using reference TRBV5-6 and TRBJ2-5 for the parts outside the CDR3, the full variable domain is DAGVTQSPTHLIKTRGQQVTLRCSPKSGHDTVSWYQQALGQGPQFIFQYYEEEERQRGNFPDRFSGHQFPNYSSELNVNALLLGDSALYLCASSLRASYQETQYFGPGTRLLVL.

This clone was found once. V usage is TRBV15 and J usage is TRBJ2-5; weak D call: TRBD2 (5 bases). Germline V gene data show CDR1 as LNHNV and CDR2 as YYDKDF (reference sequence). This CDR3 has 16 residues. The V end was cut by 5 bases, the J end by 0 bases, with 16 bases between. The CDR3 sequence is CATSEDPGGYQETQYF. Written as DNA, the CDR3 is TGTGCCACCAGCGAAGACCCTGGCGGGTACCAAGAGACCCAGTACTTC.

V and J are TRBV13 and TRBJ2-7; D is unresolved. V was trimmed by 4 bases and J by 1 base, leaving 11 bases between them. The CDR3 spans 14 residues. Per the germline V gene, CDR1 is PRHDT and CDR2 is FYEKMQ (reference sequence). This CDR3 reads CASSSPGHSYEQYF. The CDR3 region has the DNA TGTGCCAGCAGCTCGCCGGGTCATTCCTACGAGCAGTACTTC.

The chain combines TRBV19 with TRBJ1-4; D gene unclear. This CDR3 spans 13 amino acids. V was shortened by 6 bases and J by 3 bases, with 8 bases between the two germline ends. The germline gives CDR1 LNHDA, CDR2 SQIVND (reference sequence). CDR3 loop: CASRGRPNEKLFF. In DNA form, the CDR3 reads TGTGCCAGTAGGGGCAGACCTAATGAAAAACTGTTTTTT.

This clone was recorded once. The V call is TRBV5-1, the J call TRBJ1-2; 10 positions match TRBD1. CDR1 is SGHRS, CDR2 YFSETQ, per germline. The V segment lost 1 base and the J segment 8 bases; nucleotides outside the gene matches: 2. CDR3 length: 13 amino acids. The chain's CDR3 is CASSLMDRGGYTF. The CDR3 region has the DNA TGCGCCAGCAGCTTGATGGACAGGGGGGGCTACACCTTC.

The chain carries TRBV14 and TRBJ1-2, with 11 positions matching TRBD1. V gave up 4 bases and J gave up 0 bases; unmatched junction bases: 4. Germline V lookup: CDR1 SGHDN, CDR2 FVKESK. The CDR3 sequence is 16 residues long. As DNA, the CDR3 is TGTGCCAGCAGCCTACGGACAGGGGGCACTAACTATGGCTACACCTTC. This translates into CASSLRTGGTNYGYTF. Complete variable domain (other parts from reference TRBV14 and TRBJ1-2): EAGVTQFPSHSVIEKGQTVTLRCDPISGHDNLYWYRRVMGKEIKFLLHFVKESKQDESGMPNNRFLAERTGGTYSTLKVQPAELEDSGVYFCASSLRTGGTNYGYTFGSGTRLTVV.

This chain connects TRBV11-3 to TRBJ1-3, with D uncertain. Trimming stripped 4 bases from V and 1 base from J, with 5 bases between. The CDR3 length is 13 residues. CDR1 is SGHNT, CDR2 YENEEA, per germline. DNA for the CDR3: TGTGCCAGCAGCTCTCGATCTGGAAACACCATATATTTT. This encodes CASSSRSGNTIYF. Filled out from reference TRBV11-3 and TRBJ1-3, the complete variable domain reads EAGVVQSPRYKIIEKKQPVAFWCNPISGHNTLYWYLQNLGQGPELLIRYENEEAVDDSQLPKDRFSAERLKGVDSTLKIQPAELGDSAVYLCASSSRSGNTIYFGEGSWLTVV.

This chain connects TRBV4-1 to TRBJ2-2; TRBD1 might be the D (6 bases). Germline CDR1 is MGHRA and CDR2 is YSYEKL. Trimming stripped 3 bases from V and 5 bases from J, with 22 bases between. This CDR3 has 18 amino acids. The CDR3 DNA reads as TGCGCCAGCAGCCACGGAGGTACAGGGTTTCTAAGGACCGGGGAGCTGTTTTTT. Its protein product is CASSHGGTGFLRTGELFF.

The V gene is TRBV7-9, the J gene TRBJ1-1; no reliable D call. The V and J ends lost 0 bases and 1 base respectively, with 6 bases between them. CDR3 length equals 14 residues. Germline CDR1 reads SEHNR; CDR2 reads FQNEAQ (reference sequence). This chain's CDR3 is CASSLAMGNTEAFF. DNA for the CDR3: TGTGCCAGCAGCTTAGCGATGGGGAACACTGAAGCTTTCTTT.

The rearrangement joins TRBV5-4 to TRBJ2-3, with no clear D. The germline gives CDR1 SGHNT, CDR2 YYREEE (reference sequence). Trimming cost V 3 bases and J 0 bases, with 11 bases left between them. The CDR3 covers 15 residues. This chain's CDR3 is CASSSDGWSTDTQYF. The CDR3 nucleotides read TGTGCCAGCAGCTCGGACGGATGGAGCACAGATACGCAGTATTTT.

The chain joins TRBV6-5 to TRBJ1-2, with TRBD1 identical over 8 bases. The CDR3 runs to 15 residues. V trimming: 0 bases; J trimming: 3 bases; junction bases outside the gene matches: 3. CDR1 is MNHEY and CDR2 is SVGAGI in the germline V gene. CDR3 bases: TGTGCCAGCAGTTACTCAGGACAGGGAGACTATGGCTACACCTTC. Its translation: CASSYSGQGDYGYTF.

This clone was detected only a few times. This chain uses TRBV6-5 with TRBJ1-1; 9 bases align to TRBD1. J lost 3 bases, V lost 6 bases, and 5 bases had no gene match. The CDR3 is 14 amino acids. Germline V gene lookup returns CDR1 MNHEY and CDR2 SVGAGI. The CDR3 is CASRHGTGHTEAFF. The CDR3 bases are TGTGCCAGCAGGCACGGGACAGGGCACACTGAAGCTTTCTTT.

The chain recombines TRBV7-9 with TRBJ2-2; TRBD1 agrees at 8 bases. The CDR3 is 13 amino acids. Germline V gene data show CDR1 as SEHNR and CDR2 as FQNEAQ (reference sequence). Germline trimming cut 5 bases from V and 8 bases from J; bases unmatched to any gene: 4. The CDR3 sequence: CASSPQGVGELFF. CDR3 DNA: TGTGCCAGCAGCCCACAGGGGGTTGGGGAGCTGTTTTTT.

This clone was seen a few times. The chain employs TRBV9 and TRBJ1-1; a possible D gene is TRBD1 (5 bases). Trimming shortened V by 2 bases and J by 1 base, and 15 bases separated the two germline ends. The CDR3 consists of 16 residues. The germline V gene encodes CDR1 SGDLS and CDR2 YYNGEE. This chain's CDR3 is CASSVPEGLGNTEAFF. The CDR3 nucleotides read TGTGCCAGCAGCGTCCCTGAGGGGTTAGGGAACACTGAAGCTTTCTTT.

The chain links TRBV5-1 to TRBJ2-2; D is perhaps TRBD1 (6 bases). V lost 4 bases, J lost 6 bases, and 10 bases lay in between. The CDR3 is 13 amino acids. From germline, CDR1 is SGHRS and CDR2 YFSETQ. The CDR3 region has the DNA TGCGCCAGCAGCGAACAGGGAGCCGGGGAGCTGTTTTTT. Its translation: CASSEQGAGELFF.

The chain recombines TRBV7-6 with TRBJ1-1; 10 bases fit TRBD1. Looked up from germline, CDR1 is SGHVS and CDR2 is FNYEAQ. The CDR3 consists of 13 residues. After removal of 6 bases from V and 10 bases from J, the junction contained 8 bases not matched to a gene. The CDR3: CASSPTGDRGAFF. The DNA for the CDR3 is TGTGCCAGCAGTCCCACCGGGGACAGGGGAGCTTTCTTT.

V is TRBV10-3 and J is TRBJ1-5, with a tentative D call TRBD1 (5 bases). Germline V CDR1 and CDR2: ENHRY, SYGVKD. This CDR3 has 13 amino acids. The V gene lost 3 bases and the J gene lost 5 bases, with 8 bases spanning the gap. In nucleotides, the CDR3 is TGTGCCATCAGTGAACAGGATGATCAGCCCCAGCATTTT. Translating it yields CAISEQDDQPQHF.

V is TRBV29-1 and J is TRBJ1-2; D perhaps matches TRBD1 (6 bases). CDR1 is SQVTM and CDR2 is ANQGSEA in the germline V gene. V was pared by 0 bases and J by 4 bases, with 12 bases between. This CDR3 region has 14 residues. The DNA of the CDR3 is TGCAGCGTTGAAGAAGCCGCAGGGGCCTATGGCTACACCTTC. Its protein is CSVEEAAGAYGYTF.

CDR3 in DNA: TGTGCCAGCAGTGGCCAGGGCGGCCAGCCCCAGCATTTT. Translation: CASSGQGGQPQHF. The rearrangement uses TRBV2 and TRBJ1-5; possible D gene TRBD1, 5 bases. V gave up 4 bases and J gave up 7 bases, with 11 bases separating them. The germline V gene has CDR1 SNHLY and CDR2 FYNNEI. The CDR3 is 13 amino acids.

J is TRBJ1-4 and V is TRBV5-5, with D possibly TRBD1 on 5 matching bases. Looked up from germline, CDR1 is SGHKS and CDR2 is YYEKEE (reference sequence). V lost 2 bases and J 3 bases, leaving 11 bases between the germline ends. This CDR3 region has 15 residues. The CDR3 sequence is CASSLLGVPNEKLFF. CDR3 DNA: TGTGCCAGCAGCTTATTAGGGGTCCCTAATGAAAAACTGTTTTTT. The full variable domain, its missing parts supplied by reference TRBV5-5 and TRBJ1-4, is DAGVTQSPTHLIKTRGQQVTLRCSPISGHKSVSWYQQVLGQGPQFIFQYYEKEERGRGNFPDRFSARQFPNYSSELNVNALLLGDSALYLCASSLLGVPNEKLFFGSGTQLSVL.

J is TRBJ1-2 and V is TRBV21-1; the tabulated D call, TRBD1, remains unverified against the DNA. TRBV21-1 is designated a pseudogene. This CDR3 comprises 14 residues. The CDR3 DNA sequence: TGTGCCAGCAGCAAACAGGGTTCCGGGTATGGCTACACCTTC. It codes for CASSKQGSGYGYTF.

The gene calls are TRBV2 and TRBJ2-1, with D uncertain. The CDR3 consists of 13 residues. Germline values: CDR1 SNHLY, CDR2 FYNNEI. V dropped 8 bases and J dropped 6 bases, with 14 bases sitting between them. This CDR3 reads CASPPPLGNEQFF. The CDR3 coding sequence is TGTGCCAGCCCTCCCCCCCTTGGCAATGAGCAGTTCTTC.

In DNA, the CDR3 is TGTGCCAGCCGTCAGGACGGATTCATTCAGTACTTC. This sequence encodes CASRQDGFIQYF. The J gene is TRBJ2-4, the V gene TRBV5-8; D is unclear. Trimming took off 7 bases at V and 9 bases at J, with 14 bases between the two ends. CDR3 size: 12 residues. Germline V gene data show CDR1 as SGHTS and CDR2 as YDEGEE.